Below are 31 T cell receptor beta chains sequenced from a single sample in a study of cytotoxic CD8 clonotypes in ibrutinib-treated CLL. Produced via immunoSEQ multiplex PCR; TCRdb's table is partial and in-frame only. The table shows approximately 32,000 clones, with approximately 48% occurring only once. The sample was PBMCs, taken before ibrutinib treatment. The receptors were sampled from a human donor with chronic lymphocytic leukemia.

This clone was detected only a few times. This chain links TRBV4-2 with TRBJ1-2, with 9 bases that match TRBD1. The germline V gene has CDR1 LGHNA and CDR2 YNFKEQ. J was trimmed by 4 bases and V by 0 bases; bases with no gene match: 6. CDR3 length: 16 residues. Here the CDR3 DNA reads TGTGCCAGCAGCCAAGATTCTAGGACAGGGGCCTATGGCTACACCTTC. Its protein product is CASSQDSRTGAYGYTF.

This chain uses TRBV5-1 with TRBJ2-7; the match to TRBD1 covers 12 bases. This CDR3 region has 15 residues. After removal of 4 bases from V and 5 bases from J, the junction contained 7 bases not matched to a gene. From germline, CDR1 is SGHRS and CDR2 YFSETQ. The CDR3 DNA reads as TGCGCCAGCAGCCGGGAGGGACAGGGGGCGGACGAGCAGTACTTC. Protein product: CASSREGQGADEQYF.

This chain joins TRBV7-8 and TRBJ1-2; tentatively, D is TRBD1 (5 bases). V lost 5 bases to trimming and J lost 6 bases, with 16 bases between them. This CDR3 is 14 amino acids long. Germline CDR1 reads SGHVS; CDR2 reads FQNEAQ. The DNA of the CDR3 is TGTGCCAGCAGCCCCTCCCGGGGGGTGGATGGCTACACCTTC. Translating it yields CASSPSRGVDGYTF.

The chain carries TRBV11-3 and TRBJ1-1, with TRBD1 matching over 7 bases. The ends lost 5 bases at V and 1 base at J; junction bases unmatched: 4. Germline CDR1 reads SGHNT; CDR2 reads YENEEA. The CDR3 loop spans 14 amino acids. This CDR3 is CASSPRGRNTEAFF. In nucleotides, the CDR3 is TGTGCCAGCAGCCCGAGGGGGCGGAACACTGAAGCTTTCTTT.

The rearrangement links TRBV5-3 to TRBJ1-4; tentatively, D is TRBD1 (5 bases). TRBV5-3 counts as an open reading frame of uncertain function. V shed 1 base and J shed 12 bases, with 25 bases lying between them. The CDR3 has 17 residues. The DNA of the CDR3 is TGTGCCAGAAGCTTGTCCCAGGGAGCAAATCATTTTGGGGAACTGTTTTTT. The encoded protein is CARSLSQGANHFGELFF.

The sample holds a few counts of this clone. The V gene is TRBV2, the J gene TRBJ1-5; D not resolved. CDR3 length: 12 amino acids. V lost 8 bases and J 4 bases, leaving 9 bases between the germline ends. Germline V lookup: CDR1 SNHLY, CDR2 FYNNEI. This CDR3 is CASRATNQPQHF. CDR3 nucleotides: TGTGCCAGCCGGGCGACAAATCAGCCCCAGCATTTT.

The chain combines TRBV5-5 with TRBJ1-2; 8 bases align to TRBD1. CDR1 and CDR2 from the germline V gene are SGHKS and YYEKEE (reference sequence). J was trimmed by 8 bases and V by 4 bases; bases with no gene match: 16. The CDR3 is 16 amino acids. CDR3 nucleotides: TGTGCCAGCAGCCCCCAGGACAGGGCATTTTCTTTGGGCTACACCTTC. It yields the protein CASSPQDRAFSLGYTF. Supplemented by reference TRBV5-5 and TRBJ1-2, the full variable domain reads DAGVTQSPTHLIKTRGQQVTLRCSPISGHKSVSWYQQVLGQGPQFIFQYYEKEERGRGNFPDRFSARQFPNYSSELNVNALLLGDSALYLCASSPQDRAFSLGYTFGSGTRLTVV.

For this clone: At one of its ends the junction is not consistent with the germline gene, which may arise from a read error. V is TRBV7-9 and J is TRBJ1-2, with 10 bases aligning to TRBD1. The CDR3 length is 14 residues. In germline, CDR1 is SEHNR, CDR2 FQNEAQ (reference sequence). The CDR3, as DNA: TGTGCCAGCAGTCAAACCGGGACAGGGGAAAACCAAAACTTC. It yields the protein CASSQTGTGENQNF.

This clone was seen a few times. The V call is TRBV28, the J call TRBJ1-2; TRBD1 matches 9 bases. Germline V gives CDR1 MDHEN, CDR2 SYDVKM. This CDR3 comprises 14 residues. J gave up 2 bases and V 5 bases, and 3 bases lay outside the gene matches. The CDR3: CASSTGTGNYGYTF. In DNA, the CDR3 is TGTGCCAGCAGTACCGGGACAGGGAACTATGGCTACACCTTC.

The chain is built from TRBV10-3 and TRBJ2-3; tentatively, D is TRBD1 or TRBD2 (5 bases each). CDR1 is ENHRY, CDR2 SYGVKD, per germline. V lost 0 bases and J 4 bases, leaving 17 bases between the germline ends. The CDR3 has 17 amino acids. In nucleotides, the CDR3 is TGTGCCATCAGTGAGTCGGGGTCCCGCCTGGGGGCAGATACGCAGTATTTT. This sequence encodes CAISESGSRLGADTQYF.

V usage is TRBV27 and J usage is TRBJ2-7, with 8 positions matching TRBD2. The CDR3 contains 14 residues. Germline lookup yields CDR1 MNHEY and CDR2 SMNVEV (reference sequence). With V trimmed by 5 bases and J by 4 bases, 7 bases remained unmatched. The chain's CDR3 is CASSVRLAPYEQYF. In nucleotides, the CDR3 is TGTGCCAGCAGTGTAAGACTAGCGCCGTACGAGCAGTACTTC.

The chain uses TRBV5-4 and TRBJ2-4; D is uncertain. V was cut by 4 bases and J by 0 bases, with 14 bases left in between. Germline values: CDR1 SGHNT, CDR2 YYREEE (reference sequence). The CDR3 runs 16 residues. The CDR3 nucleotides are TGTGCCAGCAGCCCGGACGGAATCTTAGCCAAAAACATTCAGTACTTC. Its protein is CASSPDGILAKNIQYF.

This clone was recorded a few times. The chain joins TRBV6-5 to TRBJ1-2; D is perhaps TRBD1 (5 bases). V was cut by 2 bases and J by 5 bases, with 12 bases left in between. There are 14 residues in the CDR3. CDR1 MNHEY and CDR2 SVGAGI come from the germline V gene. The CDR3 spells CASSYQGKGYGYTF. Written as DNA, the CDR3 is TGTGCCAGCAGTTACCAGGGTAAAGGGTATGGCTACACCTTC.

This clone has only one observation. The chain carries TRBV5-1 and TRBJ2-1; 10 bases agree with TRBD1. J lost 8 bases, V lost 4 bases, and 9 bases had no gene match. Per germline, CDR1 SGHRS and CDR2 YFSETQ. This CDR3 has 15 amino acids. The CDR3: CASSRGGQGVDEQFF. CDR3 DNA: TGCGCCAGCAGCAGAGGAGGACAGGGGGTCGATGAGCAGTTCTTC.

The V call is TRBV4-1, the J call TRBJ1-1; the match to TRBD1 covers 12 bases. The CDR3 extends over 18 amino acids. Germline values: CDR1 MGHRA, CDR2 YSYEKL. Unmatched junction bases numbered 6, after V lost 1 base and J lost 0 bases. The CDR3 nucleotides read TGCGCCAGCAGCCAAGCCGGGACAGGGGGCACGATGAACACTGAAGCTTTCTTT. As protein: CASSQAGTGGTMNTEAFF.

The V call is TRBV10-2, the J call TRBJ2-7; D is unresolved. CDR1 is WSHSY and CDR2 is SAAADI in the germline V gene. This CDR3 spans 15 amino acids. Trimming removed 5 bases at V and 0 bases at J, with 14 bases between. CDR3 coding DNA: TGCGCCAGCAGTCAATTACTTACAAGCTCCTACGAGCAGTACTTC. Amino acids: CASSQLLTSSYEQYF.

J is TRBJ1-4 and V is TRBV2; 8 positions agree with TRBD1. Trimming cost V 10 bases and J 3 bases; bases outside gene matches: 10. Germline V lookup: CDR1 SNHLY, CDR2 FYNNEI. This CDR3 is built from 15 residues. This chain's CDR3 is CATQTGARANEKLFF. The CDR3 DNA is TGTGCCACCCAGACAGGGGCGAGGGCTAATGAAAAACTGTTTTTT. The complete variable domain, with remaining parts taken from reference TRBV2 and TRBJ1-4, reads EPEVTQTPSHQVTQMGQEVILRCVPISNHLYFYWYRQILGQKVEFLVSFYNNEISEKSEIFDDQFSVERPDGSNFTLKIRSTKLEDSAMYFCATQTGARANEKLFFGSGTQLSVL.

This clone has a handful of counts. This CDR3 is also generated by other DNA sequences in the sample. The CDR3 sequence is CASSGTGSYNEQFF. CDR3 bases: TGTGCCAGCAGTGGGACAGGGTCCTACAATGAGCAGTTCTTC. The chain uses TRBV2 and TRBJ2-1; 8 nucleotides agree with TRBD1. J lost 1 base, V lost 4 bases, and 0 bases had no gene match. The germline CDR1 and CDR2 sequences are SNHLY and FYNNEI. This CDR3 region has 14 residues.

This chain links TRBV6-1 with TRBJ2-7; 8 bases align to TRBD1. V gave up 6 bases and J gave up 0 bases; unmatched junction bases: 7. The CDR3 spans 15 residues. The germline V gene has CDR1 MNHNS and CDR2 SASEGT. The CDR3 coding sequence is TGTGCCAGCAGGCGACAGGGGCCAACCTCCTACGAGCAGTACTTC. It yields the protein CASRRQGPTSYEQYF.

The chain carries TRBV15 and TRBJ2-5, with D hard to call. CDR3 length: 13 residues. Trimming took 1 base from V and 0 from J, leaving 3 bases between them. Per germline, CDR1 LNHNV and CDR2 YYDKDF (reference sequence). In nucleotides, the CDR3 is TGTGCCACCAGCAGAGGCAACCAAGAGACCCAGTACTTC. It specifies CATSRGNQETQYF.

The rearrangement links TRBV7-9 to TRBJ2-6, with 10 bases matching TRBD2. CDR3 length: 17 amino acids. Germline assignment: CDR1 SEHNR and CDR2 FQNEAQ (reference sequence). J lost 0 bases, V lost 6 bases, and 5 bases had no gene match. The DNA for the CDR3 is TGTGCCAGCAGTAGAGCGGGGGGGCCCTCTGGGGCCAACGTCCTGACTTTC. Protein product: CASSRAGGPSGANVLTF.

V is TRBV27 and J is TRBJ2-3, with a tentative D call TRBD1 (5 bases). V lost 4 bases and J lost 0, with 8 bases in between. Looked up from germline, CDR1 is MNHEY and CDR2 is SMNVEV (reference sequence). CDR3 length: 14 residues. CDR3 sequence: CASSSTASTDTQYF. The CDR3 DNA reads TGTGCCAGCAGTTCGACAGCTAGCACAGATACGCAGTATTTT.

The chain uses TRBV18 and TRBJ2-7; TRBD2 aligns across 8 bases. The CDR3 extends over 15 amino acids. The V gene's germline CDR1 is KGHSH and CDR2 LQKENI. The ends lost 3 bases at V and 5 bases at J; junction bases unmatched: 9. The CDR3 coding sequence is TGTGCCAGCTCACCTTCTAGCGGGCAGGGGCACGAGCAGTACTTC. This codes for CASSPSSGQGHEQYF.

The V gene is TRBV27, the J gene TRBJ1-2, with 8 bases fitting TRBD1. Germline CDR1 reads MNHEY; CDR2 reads SMNVEV (reference sequence). V shed 6 bases and J 8 bases; nucleotides not matched to a gene: 8. The CDR3 extends over 13 amino acids. DNA of the CDR3: TGTGCCAGCAGGCCGATACAGGGGGAGGGCTACACCTTC. Protein sequence: CASRPIQGEGYTF.

The chain links TRBV18 to TRBJ2-5, with D possibly being TRBD2 (6 bases). Per germline, CDR1 KGHSH and CDR2 LQKENI. CDR3 length equals 16 residues. The V and J ends lost 2 bases and 4 bases respectively, with 17 bases between them. The CDR3 nucleotides read TGTGCCAGCTCACCAGGACTATCTTCCGCAGGAGAGACCCAGTACTTC. Translating gives CASSPGLSSAGETQYF. Full variable domain (remainder filled in from reference TRBV18 and TRBJ2-5): NAGVMQNPRHLVRRRGQEARLRCSPMKGHSHVYWYRQLPEEGLKFMVYLQKENIIDESGMPKERFSAEFPKEGPSILRIQQVVRGDSAAYFCASSPGLSSAGETQYFGPGTRLLVL.

Only a few counts were recorded for this clone. This chain links TRBV5-6 with TRBJ1-5; D is unresolved. The germline gives CDR1 SGHDT, CDR2 YYEEEE. The CDR3 length is 13 residues. The germline V and J ends were trimmed by 0 bases and 5 bases, with 6 bases remaining between them. The CDR3 DNA sequence: TGTGCCAGCAGCTTGGGGCCTGATCAGCCCCAGCATTTT. Its protein product is CASSLGPDQPQHF.

The gene calls are TRBV28 and TRBJ2-5; 7 bases map to TRBD2. J was trimmed by 5 bases and V by 5 bases; bases with no gene match: 11. This CDR3 has 15 amino acids. From germline, CDR1 is MDHEN and CDR2 SYDVKM. CDR3 loop: CASSPGGGGGETQYF. CDR3 sequence (DNA): TGTGCCAGCAGTCCAGGCGGCGGGGGAGGGGAGACCCAGTACTTC.

Here the CDR3 DNA reads TGTGCCAGCTCCCTCCCAGGGGGCAACGATGAGCAGTTCTTC. Its protein is CASSLPGGNDEQFF. The V and J genes are TRBV18 and TRBJ2-1; 8 nucleotides align to TRBD1. The CDR3 is 14 residues long. The V gene end was trimmed by 6 bases and the J gene end by 8 bases; junction bases not matched to a gene: 9. Germline V gene sequence: CDR1 KGHSH, CDR2 LQKENI.

Only a few counts were recorded for this clone. The rearrangement joins TRBV29-1 to TRBJ1-6; D unresolved. Trimming shortened V by 4 bases and J by 5 bases, and 9 bases separated the two germline ends. Germline CDR1 is SQVTM and CDR2 is ANQGSEA. This CDR3 spans 13 amino acids. CDR3 in amino acids: CSVASHDNSPLHF. The CDR3 nucleotides read TGCAGCGTTGCTTCACACGATAATTCACCCCTCCACTTT.

J is TRBJ2-7 and V is TRBV7-2, with a tentative D call TRBD1 (5 bases). The CDR3 contains 14 residues. Germline values: CDR1 SGHTA, CDR2 FQGNSA. The V gene lost 2 bases and the J gene lost 0 bases, with 8 bases spanning the gap. CDR3 DNA sequence: TGTGCCAGCAGCTTACAGACAGCCTCCTACGAGCAGTACTTC. The encoded protein is CASSLQTASYEQYF. Full variable domain (rest looked up from reference TRBV7-2 and TRBJ2-7): GAGVSQSPSNKVTEKGKDVELRCDPISGHTALYWYRQSLGQGLEFLIYFQGNSAPDKSGLPSDRFSAERTGGSVSTLTIQRTQQEDSAVYLCASSLQTASYEQYFGPGTRLTVT.

This sequence joins TRBV5-1 and TRBJ2-2; D may correspond to TRBD1 or TRBD2 (5 bases each). CDR1 is SGHRS and CDR2 is YFSETQ in the germline V gene. Trimming removed 5 bases at V and 0 bases at J, with 14 bases between. The CDR3 loop spans 16 amino acids. CDR3 in DNA: TGCGCCAGCAGGGGGACGGTTGAAGCGAACACCGGGGAGCTGTTTTTT. As protein: CASRGTVEANTGELFF. The variable domain in full, with the rest retrieved from reference TRBV5-1 and TRBJ2-2, is KAGVTQTPRYLIKTRGQQVTLSCSPISGHRSVSWYQQTPGQGLQFLFEYFSETQRNKGNFPGRFSGRQFSNSRSEMNVSTLELGDSALYLCASRGTVEANTGELFFGEGSRLTVL.